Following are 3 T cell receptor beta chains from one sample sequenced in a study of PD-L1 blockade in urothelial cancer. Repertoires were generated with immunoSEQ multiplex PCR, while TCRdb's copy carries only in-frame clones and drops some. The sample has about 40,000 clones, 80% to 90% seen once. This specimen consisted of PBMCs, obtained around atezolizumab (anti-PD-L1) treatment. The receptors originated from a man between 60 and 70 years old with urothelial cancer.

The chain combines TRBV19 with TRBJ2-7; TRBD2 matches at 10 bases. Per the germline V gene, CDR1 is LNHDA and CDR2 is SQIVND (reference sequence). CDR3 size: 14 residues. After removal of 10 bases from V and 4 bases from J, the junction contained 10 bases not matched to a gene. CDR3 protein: CATSRGLATYEQYF. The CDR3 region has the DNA TGTGCCACGTCCCGGGGACTAGCGACTTACGAGCAGTACTTC.

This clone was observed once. CDR3 in amino acids: CASSLEIRAARQGSGQYF. The CDR3 DNA follows: TGTGCCAGCAGCTTAGAGATCCGGGCTGCCCGCCAAGGGAGCGGCCAGTACTTC. The genes are TRBV7-2 and TRBJ2-5, with D maybe TRBD2 (5 bases). V gave up 1 base and J gave up 10 bases, with 28 bases separating them. The germline V gene encodes CDR1 SGHTA and CDR2 FQGNSA. The CDR3 runs to 18 residues.

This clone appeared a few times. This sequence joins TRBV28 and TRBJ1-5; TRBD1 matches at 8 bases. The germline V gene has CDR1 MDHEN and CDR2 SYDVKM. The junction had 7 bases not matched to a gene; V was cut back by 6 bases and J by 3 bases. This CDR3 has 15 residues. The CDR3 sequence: CASRTGAIDNQPQHF. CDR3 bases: TGTGCCAGCAGGACAGGGGCCATAGACAATCAGCCCCAGCATTTT.